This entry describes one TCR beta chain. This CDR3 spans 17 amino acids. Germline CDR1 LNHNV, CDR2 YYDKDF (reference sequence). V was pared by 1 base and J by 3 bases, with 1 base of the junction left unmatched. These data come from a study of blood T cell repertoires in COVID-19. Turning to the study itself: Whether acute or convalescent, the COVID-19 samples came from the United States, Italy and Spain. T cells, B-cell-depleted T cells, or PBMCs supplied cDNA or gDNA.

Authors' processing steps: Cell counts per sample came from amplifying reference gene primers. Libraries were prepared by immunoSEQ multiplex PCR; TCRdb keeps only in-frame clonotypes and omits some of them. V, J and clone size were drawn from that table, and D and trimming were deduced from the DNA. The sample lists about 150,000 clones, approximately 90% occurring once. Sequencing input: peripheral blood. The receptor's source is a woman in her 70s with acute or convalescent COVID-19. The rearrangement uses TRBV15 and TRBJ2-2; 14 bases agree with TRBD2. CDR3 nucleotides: TGTGCCACCAGCAGAGGACTAGCGGGGGGGCACACCGGGGAGCTGTTTTTT. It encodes CATSRGLAGGHTGELFF.